This T cell receptor beta chain was identified in a study of control samples from healthy donors and cancer patients. Per germline, CDR1 LGHNA and CDR2 YNFKEQ. This CDR3 is 16 amino acids long. Deletions cut 0 bases from V and 1 base from J, with 12 bases between. TCRdb's copy holds only in-frame clones and misses some; the assay was immunoSEQ multiplex PCR. The sample contains 65,000 to 80,000 clones, about 90% of which appear only once. V and J are TRBV4-2 and TRBJ1-1; D perhaps matches TRBD1 (5 bases). The sequence was collected from a woman between 55 and 75 years old with head and neck cancer. Sequencing was performed on PBMCs. The CDR3 region is CASSQELGRRNTEAFF. CDR3 coding DNA: TGTGCCAGCAGCCAAGAATTGGGACGGAGGAACACTGAAGCTTTCTTT.